Following are 17 T cell receptor beta chains from one sample sequenced in a study of cytomegalovirus exposure and HLA in healthy donors. Primers: 60 Vbeta forward and 13 Jbeta reverse. Sequencing was performed with immunoSEQ multiplex PCR; in TCRdb, only in-frame clones are kept and a portion is missing. The sample yields about 120,000 clones, over 65% seen once. The sequenced sample was PBMCs. Source of these receptors: a woman aged 18 to 35 in good health and CMV-seronegative.

The rearrangement links TRBV11-2 to TRBJ1-4, with unresolved D. The CDR3 has 16 amino acids. Looked up from germline, CDR1 is SGHAT and CDR2 is FQNNGV. V was shortened by 0 bases and J by 6 bases, with 14 bases between the two germline ends. CDR3 sequence (DNA): TGTGCCAGCAGCTTAGATCGTACGGGGTGGGATGAAAAACTGTTTTTT. Amino acid sequence: CASSLDRTGWDEKLFF. The full variable domain, completed using reference TRBV11-2 and TRBJ1-4, is EAGVAQSPRYKIIEKRQSVAFWCNPISGHATLYWYQQILGQGPKLLIQFQNNGVVDDSQLPKDRFSAERLKGVDSTLKIQPAKLEDSAVYLCASSLDRTGWDEKLFFGSGTQLSVL.

The chain combines TRBV29-1 with TRBJ1-5, with TRBD1 matching over 9 bases. The CDR3 consists of 14 residues. Germline assignment: CDR1 SQVTM and CDR2 ANQGSEA. V was pared by 5 bases and J by 5 bases, with 7 bases of the junction left unmatched. CDR3 coding DNA: TGCAGCGTTTTACAGGGGGCGGTGGATCAGCCCCAGCATTTT. Its translation is CSVLQGAVDQPQHF.

The rearrangement joins TRBV28 to TRBJ1-2; 7 bases align to TRBD1. V shed 2 bases, J shed 6 bases, and the junction held 9 bases outside the gene matches. The germline CDR1 and CDR2 sequences are MDHEN and SYDVKM. This CDR3 has 15 amino acids. This chain's CDR3 is CASSLEQGLDDGYTF. The DNA of the CDR3 is TGTGCCAGCAGTTTAGAACAGGGGTTAGATGATGGCTACACCTTC.

This rearrangement joins TRBV14 to TRBJ2-1; D perhaps matches TRBD2 (5 bases). Germline assignment: CDR1 SGHDN and CDR2 FVKESK. With 4 bases removed from V and 11 bases from J, the gap between germline ends came to 15 bases. The CDR3 is 13 residues long. The CDR3 reads CASSPQLVLQQFF. The CDR3 nucleotides are TGTGCCAGCAGCCCTCAACTAGTTCTCCAGCAGTTCTTC.

The V and J genes are TRBV27 and TRBJ1-4; tentatively, D is TRBD1 (5 bases). V was clipped by 2 bases and J by 5 bases, with 12 bases between them. The CDR3 contains 15 residues. Germline loops: CDR1 MNHEY, CDR2 SMNVEV (reference sequence). The CDR3 nucleotides are TGTGCCAGCAGTTTAAGGGGATCGCGAAATGAAAAACTGTTTTTT. It is translated as CASSLRGSRNEKLFF.

The chain links TRBV25-1 to TRBJ2-3; 8 positions match TRBD2. J was trimmed by 3 bases and V by 3 bases; bases with no gene match: 5. This CDR3 comprises 15 residues. Germline V gene sequence: CDR1 MGHDK, CDR2 SYGVNS. The CDR3 loop reads CASSDSGKGTDTQYF. The CDR3 nucleotides are TGTGCCAGCAGTGATAGCGGGAAGGGGACAGATACGCAGTATTTT.

The chain is built from TRBV2 and TRBJ1-1; D gene uncertain. Germline V CDR1 and CDR2: SNHLY, FYNNEI. The CDR3 contains 14 residues. Trimming shortened V by 6 bases and J by 1 base, and 12 bases separated the two germline ends. CDR3 coding DNA: TGTGCCAGCAGAGATCAGGTCCGGAACACTGAAGCTTTCTTT. Its protein is CASRDQVRNTEAFF.

This clone was recorded once. The chain employs TRBV2 and TRBJ2-1; 14 bases match TRBD2. Germline trimming cut 4 bases from V and 2 bases from J; bases unmatched to any gene: 7. Germline values: CDR1 SNHLY, CDR2 FYNNEI. The CDR3 runs to 18 residues. The CDR3 here is CASSVAPGLAGAYNEQFF. CDR3 DNA: TGTGCCAGCAGTGTGGCACCGGGACTAGCGGGGGCCTACAATGAGCAGTTCTTC.

J is TRBJ1-2 and V is TRBV20-1; D is unclear. Trimming stripped 2 bases from V and 8 bases from J, with 9 bases between. In germline, CDR1 is DFQATT, CDR2 SNEGSKA (reference sequence). The CDR3 has 11 residues. CDR3 DNA sequence: TGCAGTGCTAGACACATGGGCGGCTACACCTTC. The encoded protein is CSARHMGGYTF.

The rearrangement joins TRBV5-1 to TRBJ1-4; tentative D call: TRBD1 (5 bases). The germline V gene encodes CDR1 SGHRS and CDR2 YFSETQ. This CDR3 region has 14 residues. Trimming left V 4 bases short and J 2 bases short, with 9 bases between. The CDR3 reads CASSADSTNEKLFF. The DNA for the CDR3 is TGCGCCAGCAGCGCCGACAGCACTAATGAAAAACTGTTTTTT.

V usage is TRBV7-2 and J usage is TRBJ2-1, with a possible D match to TRBD1 (6 bases). The germline V and J ends were trimmed by 4 bases and 7 bases, with 8 bases remaining between them. The CDR3 length is 12 residues. Germline-derived CDR1 and CDR2 are SGHTA and FQGNSA. The CDR3 DNA reads as TGTGCCAGCAGCTCACAGGGTAATGAGCAGTTCTTC. Residues: CASSSQGNEQFF.

The rearrangement joins TRBV27 to TRBJ2-2; 13 nucleotides align to TRBD2. J lost 3 bases, V lost 8 bases, and 12 bases had no gene match. Per germline, CDR1 MNHEY and CDR2 SMNVEV (reference sequence). CDR3 length: 18 residues. The CDR3 region has the DNA TGTGCCAGCCGGCGAGGACTAGCGGGAGATTGGTACACCGGGGAGCTGTTTTTT. It encodes CASRRGLAGDWYTGELFF.

This chain uses TRBV19 with TRBJ2-7, with TRBD2 as a possible D gene (6 bases). The CDR3 consists of 12 residues. Trimming cost V 4 bases and J 4 bases, with 8 bases left between them. Germline CDR1 LNHDA, CDR2 SQIVND (reference sequence). The CDR3 bases are TGTGCCAGTAGTACAGGAGGGTACGAGCAGTACTTC. This translates into CASSTGGYEQYF.

This chain connects TRBV29-1 to TRBJ2-1, with 12 positions matching TRBD2. V gave up 7 bases and J gave up 2 bases; unmatched junction bases: 9. The V gene's germline CDR1 is SQVTM and CDR2 ANQGSEA. The CDR3 contains 16 residues. The CDR3 sequence is CSGSTSGSDTYNEQFF. The CDR3 nucleotides read TGCAGCGGATCGACTAGCGGGAGTGACACCTACAATGAGCAGTTCTTC.

Comment on this clone: This specimen includes other DNA sequences encoding the same CDR3. The chain links TRBV6-1 to TRBJ2-2; D possibly corresponds to TRBD2 (6 bases). V lost 1 base and J lost 3, with 6 bases in between. Germline V gene sequence: CDR1 MNHNS, CDR2 SASEGT. This CDR3 comprises 14 residues. The CDR3: CASSEGLDTGELFF. CDR3 in DNA: TGTGCCAGCAGTGAAGGACTAGACACCGGGGAGCTGTTTTTT.

J is TRBJ2-2 and V is TRBV6-5; the D gene is possibly TRBD1 (7 bases). Between the trimmed V and J ends, which lost 5 bases and 1 base, there was a span of 11 bases. CDR1 and CDR2 (germline): MNHEY, SVGAGI. The CDR3 length is 15 residues. CDR3 bases: TGTGCCAGCAGTCCCCAGGGGGGGAACACCGGGGAGCTGTTTTTT. Protein product: CASSPQGGNTGELFF.

This chain uses TRBV11-3 with TRBJ2-1; 9 bases line up with TRBD2. CDR1 is SGHNT, CDR2 YENEEA, per germline. CDR3 length: 14 residues. After removal of 1 base from V and 10 bases from J, the junction contained 5 bases not matched to a gene. In DNA form, the CDR3 reads TGTGCCAGCAGCTTAGGGCGTGCGGGAGGGGAGCAGTTCTTC. It encodes CASSLGRAGGEQFF.